These T cell receptor beta chains were read from a single sample in a study of blood T cell repertoires in COVID-19. Here immunoSEQ multiplex PCR was the method, and the copy in TCRdb shows in-frame clones only, minus some. The sample consists of some 250,000 clones, roughly 80% of them appearing once. The source material was peripheral blood. These TCRs come from a man aged 50 or older with active or convalescent COVID-19. CDR3s include the opening cysteine and the closing phenylalanine or tryptophan. A D gene is named only where the DNA matches it firmly. Only part of the rows carry a size: once, few, many, or a class if the clone is expanded.

clone_size: -
j_call: TRBJ2-1
d_call: TRBD2
v_call: TRBV5-1
cdr3_nt: TGCGCCAGCAGCTTGGATCCTACTAGCGGTTACAATGAGCAGTTCTTC
cdr3_aa: CASSLDPTSGYNEQFF

clone_size: -
j_call: TRBJ2-7
d_call: TRBD2
v_call: TRBV7-8
cdr3_nt: TGTGCCAGCAGCTTCGGGCTAGCGGGACTCTACGAGCAGTACTTC
cdr3_aa: CASSFGLAGLYEQYF

clone_size: -
j_call: TRBJ2-1
d_call: -
v_call: TRBV6-5
cdr3_nt: TGTGCCAGCAGTTACTCGACAGGTCGCTACAATGAGCAGTTCTTC
cdr3_aa: CASSYSTGRYNEQFF

clone_size: -
j_call: TRBJ2-3
d_call: TRBD2
v_call: TRBV24-1
cdr3_nt: TGTGCCACCAGTGATTGGACTAGCGGGGGCACAGATACGCAGTATTTT
cdr3_aa: CATSDWTSGGTDTQYF

clone_size: -
j_call: TRBJ1-6
d_call: -
v_call: TRBV10-3
cdr3_nt: TGTGCCATCAGTGATCCCGAGGGTGGCCCCTATTCACCCCTCCACTTT
cdr3_aa: CAISDPEGGPYSPLHF

clone_size: -
j_call: TRBJ2-5
d_call: -
v_call: TRBV4-3
cdr3_nt: TGCGCCAGCAGCCAAGTTCAGGGGAGGGCAGAGACCCAGTACTTC
cdr3_aa: CASSQVQGRAETQYF

clone_size: few
j_call: TRBJ1-3
d_call: -
v_call: TRBV11-2
cdr3_nt: TGTGCCAGCAGCCCCCAGGGATCTGGAAACACCATATATTTT
cdr3_aa: CASSPQGSGNTIYF

clone_size: -
j_call: TRBJ1-6
d_call: -
v_call: TRBV5-1
cdr3_nt: TGCGCCAGCAGCTTGCAGGGCCTAATCGGTAATTCACCCCTCCACTTT
cdr3_aa: CASSLQGLIGNSPLHF

clone_size: -
j_call: TRBJ2-2
d_call: -
v_call: TRBV23-1
cdr3_nt: TGCGCCAGCACTACCCGAAAAACTAAGGGAGAGGATGTAGCCGGGGAGCTGTTTTTT
cdr3_aa: CASTTRKTKGEDVAGELFF

clone_size: few
j_call: TRBJ1-2
d_call: TRBD1
v_call: TRBV11-2
cdr3_nt: TGTGCCAGCAGCTTGAATAGACAGGGTAGGGGTGGCTACACCTTC
cdr3_aa: CASSLNRQGRGGYTF

clone_size: -
j_call: TRBJ1-1
d_call: -
v_call: TRBV19
cdr3_nt: TGTGCCAGTAGGCGGGAGGGTGGCATCCCTGAAGCTTTCTTT
cdr3_aa: CASRREGGIPEAFF

clone_size: -
j_call: TRBJ1-2
d_call: TRBD1
v_call: TRBV25-1
cdr3_nt: TGTGCCAGCAGTGATCGGACAGGGGGCATCTATGGCTACACCTTC
cdr3_aa: CASSDRTGGIYGYTF

clone_size: -
j_call: TRBJ1-1
d_call: -
v_call: TRBV13
cdr3_nt: TGTGCCAGCAGCTCCACAGGGATGGGCACTGAAGCTTTCTTT
cdr3_aa: CASSSTGMGTEAFF

clone_size: -
j_call: TRBJ2-1
d_call: TRBD2
v_call: TRBV6-2/TRBV6-3
cdr3_nt: TGTGCCAGCAGTTACTCGGTAGCGGGGCTTTACAATGAGCAGTTCTTC
cdr3_aa: CASSYSVAGLYNEQFF

clone_size: -
j_call: TRBJ1-1
d_call: -
v_call: TRBV28
cdr3_nt: TGTGCCAGCAGAAACGGGTTGAACACTGAAGCTTTCTTT
cdr3_aa: CASRNGLNTEAFF

clone_size: -
j_call: TRBJ2-3
d_call: -
v_call: TRBV7-2
cdr3_nt: TGTGCCAGCAGCTCAGGTCTCCGGGGGTCCACAGATACGCAGTATTTT
cdr3_aa: CASSSGLRGSTDTQYF

clone_size: -
j_call: TRBJ2-2
d_call: -
v_call: TRBV9
cdr3_nt: TGTGCCAGCAGCGCCACACTGAGGGGGGAGCTGTTTTTT
cdr3_aa: CASSATLRGELFF

clone_size: -
j_call: TRBJ1-6
d_call: TRBD1
v_call: TRBV18
cdr3_nt: TGTGCCAGCTCACCAGTAGGGCCCGCGACAGGGGGTAATTCACCCCTCCACTTT
cdr3_aa: CASSPVGPATGGNSPLHF

clone_size: -
j_call: TRBJ2-5
d_call: -
v_call: TRBV2
cdr3_nt: TGTGCCAGCACCTGGCAGTCCCAAGAGACCCAGTACTTC
cdr3_aa: CASTWQSQETQYF

clone_size: -
j_call: TRBJ2-3
d_call: TRBD1
v_call: TRBV24-1
cdr3_nt: TGTGCCACCAGTGACCCGGGACAGGGGTATAGGACAGATACGCAGTATTTT
cdr3_aa: CATSDPGQGYRTDTQYF

clone_size: -
j_call: TRBJ1-3
d_call: -
v_call: TRBV4-3
cdr3_nt: TGCGCCAGCAGCCAAGATAGAACAGGAGGAAACACCATATATTTT
cdr3_aa: CASSQDRTGGNTIYF

clone_size: -
j_call: TRBJ2-3
d_call: -
v_call: TRBV5-4
cdr3_nt: TGTGCCAGCAGCTACCCACTAGGCCCAGATACGCAGTATTTT
cdr3_aa: CASSYPLGPDTQYF

clone_size: -
j_call: TRBJ2-7
d_call: TRBD1
v_call: TRBV7-3
cdr3_nt: TGTGCCAGCAGTAAAGGAGCAGGGGGTAGTTTATACGAGCAGTACTTC
cdr3_aa: CASSKGAGGSLYEQYF

clone_size: -
j_call: TRBJ1-2
d_call: TRBD1
v_call: TRBV3-1/TRBV3-2
cdr3_nt: TGTGCCAGCAGCCACAACAGGGGGCCTGGCTACACCTTC
cdr3_aa: CASSHNRGPGYTF

clone_size: -
j_call: TRBJ1-2
d_call: -
v_call: TRBV4-1
cdr3_nt: TGCGCCAGCAGCCAAGGGGACCGGGGGTCGGCTGGCTACACCTTC
cdr3_aa: CASSQGDRGSAGYTF

clone_size: -
j_call: TRBJ2-2
d_call: TRBD2
v_call: TRBV11-3
cdr3_nt: TGTGCCAGCAGCTTACGACTAGCGGGGGTCACCGGGGAGCTGTTTTTT
cdr3_aa: CASSLRLAGVTGELFF

clone_size: -
j_call: TRBJ2-2
d_call: -
v_call: TRBV19
cdr3_nt: TGTGCCAGTAGTGTTAGTCGGTGGGACAAGAACACCGGGGAGCTGTTTTTT
cdr3_aa: CASSVSRWDKNTGELFF

clone_size: -
j_call: TRBJ2-3
d_call: TRBD1
v_call: TRBV18
cdr3_nt: TGTGCCAGCTCACGAACCGGGACAGGGACCACAGATACGCAGTATTTT
cdr3_aa: CASSRTGTGTTDTQYF

clone_size: few
j_call: TRBJ1-5
d_call: -
v_call: TRBV7-2
cdr3_nt: TGTGCCAGCAGCTGGTCGGACTCGCGAGCTCAGCCCCAGCATTTT
cdr3_aa: CASSWSDSRAQPQHF

clone_size: -
j_call: TRBJ1-4
d_call: -
v_call: TRBV12-3/TRBV12-4
cdr3_nt: TGTGCCAGCAGTTGGACAAATGGGGAAAAACTGTTTTTT
cdr3_aa: CASSWTNGEKLFF

clone_size: -
j_call: TRBJ1-1
d_call: -
v_call: TRBV28
cdr3_nt: TGTGCCAGCAGTTTAGGTTCGGGTTTTCGCACTGAAGCTTTCTTT
cdr3_aa: CASSLGSGFRTEAFF

clone_size: -
j_call: TRBJ2-3
d_call: -
v_call: TRBV28
cdr3_nt: TGTGCCAGCAGTTTTCGTGGGAGTACAGATACGCAGTATTTT
cdr3_aa: CASSFRGSTDTQYF

clone_size: -
j_call: TRBJ2-4
d_call: -
v_call: TRBV19
cdr3_nt: TGTGCCAGTAGAAAACCCGGGGATACGATTCAGTACTTC
cdr3_aa: CASRKPGDTIQYF

clone_size: -
j_call: TRBJ1-3
d_call: TRBD1
v_call: TRBV19
cdr3_nt: TGTGCCAGTAGTACGACAGGGGAGAACACCATATATTTT
cdr3_aa: CASSTTGENTIYF

clone_size: few
j_call: TRBJ2-1
d_call: -
v_call: TRBV11-2
cdr3_nt: TGTGCCAGCAGCTTGGCAACCTCCTACAATGAGCAGTTCTTC
cdr3_aa: CASSLATSYNEQFF

clone_size: -
j_call: TRBJ1-4
d_call: TRBD1
v_call: TRBV6-1
cdr3_nt: TGTGCCAGCAGTGAACTGGGGACAGGGAATGAAAAACTGTTTTTT
cdr3_aa: CASSELGTGNEKLFF

clone_size: -
j_call: TRBJ2-7
d_call: TRBD1
v_call: TRBV30
cdr3_nt: TGTGCCAGCAAAAACAGGGGGCGTACGGGTGAGCAGTACTTC
cdr3_aa: CASKNRGRTGEQYF

clone_size: once
j_call: TRBJ2-1
d_call: -
v_call: TRBV29-1
cdr3_nt: TGCAGCGTTGGGACAGACCCTTACAATGAGCAGTTCTTC
cdr3_aa: CSVGTDPYNEQFF

clone_size: -
j_call: TRBJ2-7
d_call: TRBD2
v_call: TRBV15
cdr3_nt: TGTGCCACCAGCAGAGCCGGGGGGAGGTTCGAGCAGTACTTC
cdr3_aa: CATSRAGGRFEQYF

clone_size: -
j_call: TRBJ2-5
d_call: -
v_call: TRBV10-3
cdr3_nt: TGTGCCATCAGTGATAGTGGGGGCCCGGCTCTAGAGACCCAGTACTTC
cdr3_aa: CAISDSGGPALETQYF

clone_size: -
j_call: TRBJ2-7
d_call: -
v_call: TRBV3-1/TRBV3-2
cdr3_nt: TGTGCCAGCAGCTCGACTGTTATTGGCGAGCAGTACTTC
cdr3_aa: CASSSTVIGEQYF

clone_size: -
j_call: TRBJ2-1
d_call: -
v_call: TRBV11-3
cdr3_nt: TGTGCCAGCAGCTTAGAAAGGGACACCTCGCAGTTCTTC
cdr3_aa: CASSLERDTSQFF

clone_size: -
j_call: TRBJ1-5
d_call: -
v_call: TRBV30
cdr3_nt: TGTGCCTGGAGTGTGATAGGGGATCAGCCCCAGCATTTT
cdr3_aa: CAWSVIGDQPQHF

clone_size: -
j_call: TRBJ1-2
d_call: -
v_call: TRBV15
cdr3_nt: TGTGCCACCAGCAGAGGGGGCGGCTATGGCTACACCTTC
cdr3_aa: CATSRGGGYGYTF